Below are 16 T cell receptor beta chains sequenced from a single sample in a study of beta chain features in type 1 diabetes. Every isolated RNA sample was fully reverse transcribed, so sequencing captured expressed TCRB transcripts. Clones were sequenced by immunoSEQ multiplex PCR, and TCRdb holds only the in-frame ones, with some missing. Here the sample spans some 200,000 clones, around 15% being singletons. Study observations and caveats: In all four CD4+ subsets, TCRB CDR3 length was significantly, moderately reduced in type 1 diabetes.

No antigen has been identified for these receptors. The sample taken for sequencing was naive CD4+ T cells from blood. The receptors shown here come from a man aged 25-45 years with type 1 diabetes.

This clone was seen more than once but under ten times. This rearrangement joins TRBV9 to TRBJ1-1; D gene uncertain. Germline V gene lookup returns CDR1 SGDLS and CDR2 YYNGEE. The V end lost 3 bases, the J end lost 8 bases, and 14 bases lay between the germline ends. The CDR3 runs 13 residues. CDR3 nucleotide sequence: TGTGCCAGCAGCGATTACCGGAGTCGCGAAGCTTTCTTT. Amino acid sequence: CASSDYRSREAFF.

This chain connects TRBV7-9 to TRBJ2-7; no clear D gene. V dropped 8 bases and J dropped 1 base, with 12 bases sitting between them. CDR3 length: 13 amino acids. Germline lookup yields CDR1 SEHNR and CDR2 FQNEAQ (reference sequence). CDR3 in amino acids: CASCPTISYEQYF. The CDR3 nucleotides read TGTGCCAGCTGCCCGACGATATCCTACGAGCAGTACTTC.

The CDR3 DNA reads TGTGCCACCAGCAGGGGGTTATCAGCGGAGGGAGCAGATACGCAGTATTTT. This codes for CATSRGLSAEGADTQYF. The chain uses TRBV15 and TRBJ2-3; maybe TRBD2 (6 bases). The CDR3 consists of 17 residues. Germline V gene data show CDR1 as LNHNV and CDR2 as YYDKDF (reference sequence). V lost 3 bases to trimming and J lost 4 bases, with 20 bases between them.

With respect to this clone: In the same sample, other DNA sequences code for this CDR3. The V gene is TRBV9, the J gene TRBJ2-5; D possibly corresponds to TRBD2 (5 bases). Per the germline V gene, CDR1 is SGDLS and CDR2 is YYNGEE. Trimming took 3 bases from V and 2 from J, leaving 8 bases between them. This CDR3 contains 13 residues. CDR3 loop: CASSGGGQETQYF. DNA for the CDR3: TGTGCCAGCAGCGGAGGCGGGCAAGAGACCCAGTACTTC.

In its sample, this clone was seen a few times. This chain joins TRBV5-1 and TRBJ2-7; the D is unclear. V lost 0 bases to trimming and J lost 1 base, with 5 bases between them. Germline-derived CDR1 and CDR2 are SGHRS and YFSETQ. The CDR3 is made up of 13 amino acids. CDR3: CASSLDKSYEQYF. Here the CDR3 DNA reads TGCGCCAGCAGCTTGGACAAATCCTACGAGCAGTACTTC.

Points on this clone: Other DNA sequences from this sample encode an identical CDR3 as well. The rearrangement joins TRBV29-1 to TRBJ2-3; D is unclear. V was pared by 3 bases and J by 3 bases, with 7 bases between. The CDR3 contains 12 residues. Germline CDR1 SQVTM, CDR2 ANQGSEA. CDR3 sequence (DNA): TGCAGCGTTGATATCGGGACAGATACGCAGTATTTT. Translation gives CSVDIGTDTQYF.

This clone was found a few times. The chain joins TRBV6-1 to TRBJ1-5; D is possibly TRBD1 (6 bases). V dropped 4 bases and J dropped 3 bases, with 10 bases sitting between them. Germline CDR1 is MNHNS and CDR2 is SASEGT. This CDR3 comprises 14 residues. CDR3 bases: TGTGCCAGCAGTGCCACAGGGATCAATCAGCCCCAGCATTTT. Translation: CASSATGINQPQHF.

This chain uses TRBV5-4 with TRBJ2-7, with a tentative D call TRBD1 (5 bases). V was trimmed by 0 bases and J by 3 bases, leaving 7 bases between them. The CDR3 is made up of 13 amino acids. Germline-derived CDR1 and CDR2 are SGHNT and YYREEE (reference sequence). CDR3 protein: CASSLDTGYEQYF. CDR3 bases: TGTGCCAGCAGCTTGGACACAGGCTACGAGCAGTACTTC.

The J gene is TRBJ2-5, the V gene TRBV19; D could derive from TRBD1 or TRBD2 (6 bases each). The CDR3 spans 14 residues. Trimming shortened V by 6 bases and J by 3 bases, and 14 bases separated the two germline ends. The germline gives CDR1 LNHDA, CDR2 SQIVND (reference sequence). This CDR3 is CASSLAGGEETQYF. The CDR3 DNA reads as TGTGCCAGTAGCCTAGCCGGGGGCGAAGAGACCCAGTACTTC.

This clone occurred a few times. The CDR3 nucleotides read TGTGCCAGCAGTCTCCCGGGGCATCCGACGGACGAGCAGTACTTC. This translates into CASSLPGHPTDEQYF. The rearrangement uses TRBV27 and TRBJ2-7; D possibly matches TRBD1 or TRBD2 (5 bases each). CDR1 and CDR2 (germline): MNHEY, SMNVEV (reference sequence). This CDR3 has 15 amino acids. With 5 bases removed from V and 5 bases from J, the gap between germline ends came to 19 bases.

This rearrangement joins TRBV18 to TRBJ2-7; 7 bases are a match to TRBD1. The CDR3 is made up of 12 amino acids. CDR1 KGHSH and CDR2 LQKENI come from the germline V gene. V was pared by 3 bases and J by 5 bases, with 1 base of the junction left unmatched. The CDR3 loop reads CASSPQGDEQYF. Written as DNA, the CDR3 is TGTGCCAGCTCACCCCAGGGGGACGAGCAGTACTTC. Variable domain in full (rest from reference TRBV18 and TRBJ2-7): NAGVMQNPRHLVRRRGQEARLRCSPMKGHSHVYWYRQLPEEGLKFMVYLQKENIIDESGMPKERFSAEFPKEGPSILRIQQVVRGDSAAYFCASSPQGDEQYFGPGTRLTVT.

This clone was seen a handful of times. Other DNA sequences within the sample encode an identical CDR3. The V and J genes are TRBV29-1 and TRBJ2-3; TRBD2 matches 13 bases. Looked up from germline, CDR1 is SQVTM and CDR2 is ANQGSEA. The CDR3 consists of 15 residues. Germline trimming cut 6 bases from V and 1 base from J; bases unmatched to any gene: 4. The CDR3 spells CSVSGLAGRTDTQYF. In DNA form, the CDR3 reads TGCAGCGTATCGGGACTAGCGGGGCGCACAGATACGCAGTATTTT.

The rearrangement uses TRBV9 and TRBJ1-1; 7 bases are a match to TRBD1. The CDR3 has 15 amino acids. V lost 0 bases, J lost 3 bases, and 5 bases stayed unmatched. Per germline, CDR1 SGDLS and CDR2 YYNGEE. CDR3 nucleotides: TGTGCCAGCAGCGTAGGTAAGACAGGGTACACTGAAGCTTTCTTT. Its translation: CASSVGKTGYTEAFF.

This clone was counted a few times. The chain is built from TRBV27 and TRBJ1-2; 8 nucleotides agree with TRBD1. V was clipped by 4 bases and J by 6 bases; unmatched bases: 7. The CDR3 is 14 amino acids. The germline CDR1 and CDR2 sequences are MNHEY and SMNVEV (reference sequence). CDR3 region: CASSSSWTGNGYTF. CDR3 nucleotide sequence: TGTGCCAGCAGTTCCTCCTGGACAGGGAATGGCTACACCTTC.

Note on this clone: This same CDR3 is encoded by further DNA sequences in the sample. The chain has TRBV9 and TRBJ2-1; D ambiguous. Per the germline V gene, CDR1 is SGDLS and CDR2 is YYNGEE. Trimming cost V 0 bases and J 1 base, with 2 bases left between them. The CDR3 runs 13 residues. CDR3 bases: TGTGCCAGCAGCGTAGGATCCTACAATGAGCAGTTCTTC. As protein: CASSVGSYNEQFF.

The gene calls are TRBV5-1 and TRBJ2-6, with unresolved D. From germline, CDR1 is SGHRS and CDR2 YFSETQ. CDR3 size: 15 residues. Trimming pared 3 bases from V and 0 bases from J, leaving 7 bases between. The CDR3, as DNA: TGCGCCAGCAGCTCCGTCTCCTCTGGGGCCAACGTCCTGACTTTC. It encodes CASSSVSSGANVLTF.